This T cell receptor (beta chain) was sequenced in a study of T cells after somatic rescue of genetic block. Measured with immunoSEQ multiplex PCR; TCRdb has only the in-frame clones, and not every one. The sample consists of approximately 71,000 clones, around 93% of them appearing once. CDR3 length: 13 amino acids. The V end lost 0 bases, the J end lost 7 bases, and 10 bases lay between the germline ends. Germline CDR1 reads SGHRS; CDR2 reads YFSETQ. Sequencing was performed on peripheral blood mononuclear cells (PBMCs). V gene TRBV5-1 combines with J gene TRBJ1-2, with D hard to call. The clonotype comes from a man aged 35-49 years. CDR3 DNA sequence: TGCGCCAGCAGCTTGGGAGCAGGTCTTGGCTACACCTTC. Protein: CASSLGAGLGYTF.